These 8 T cell receptor beta chains share one sample of origin, sequenced in a study of vaccination and CD4 T cells after COVID-19. The time point: late sampling 161 to 241 days after vaccination in a few convalescent patients. Treatment denoted: approximately nine-day PBMC culture with coronavirus spike peptide pools or control peptides (ViraFEST assay). Cultured CD4+ T cell DNA was sequenced using the Oncomine TCR Beta short-read assay. MiXCR, run by TCRdb on the PCR reads, gives a single entry per CDR3 protein. The sample gives about 20,000 distinct CDR3 sequences, 35% to 40% of which show up once; 30% is in the top ten. Antigens of these TCRs are unknown. The sample in question was CD4+ T cells from blood, cultured in vitro, obtained about 7 months after SARS-CoV-2 vaccination. The receptors shown here come from a human donor who had recovered from COVID-19.

The chain recombines TRBV7-8 with TRBJ2-5; 8 bases are shared with TRBD2. The CDR3 runs 13 residues. The germline gives CDR1 SGHVS, CDR2 FQNEAQ. V was pared by 3 bases and J by 4 bases, with 1 base of the junction left unmatched. The CDR3 DNA sequence: TGTGCCAGCAGCTTTAGCGGGGCAGAGACCCAGTACTTC. This encodes CASSFSGAETQYF. The complete variable domain, with remaining parts taken from reference TRBV7-8 and TRBJ2-5, reads GAGVSQSPRYKVAKRGQDVALRCDPISGHVSLFWYQQALGQGPEFLTYFQNEAQLDKSGLPSDRFFAERPEGSVSTLKIQRTQQEDSAVYLCASSFSGAETQYFGPGTRLLVL.

V usage is TRBV2 and J usage is TRBJ1-5; 10 nucleotides agree with TRBD1. This CDR3 is 14 amino acids long. V was clipped by 6 bases and J by 1 base; unmatched bases: 0. Germline CDR1 is SNHLY and CDR2 is FYNNEI. In nucleotides, the CDR3 is TGTGCCAGCAGGGGACAGGGGAGCAATCAGCCCCAGCATTTT. The encoded protein is CASRGQGSNQPQHF.

This clonotype was picked up a small number of times. This chain connects TRBV20-1 to TRBJ2-3; the match to TRBD2 covers 8 bases. The junction had 7 bases not matched to a gene; V was cut back by 2 bases and J by 6 bases. Germline-derived CDR1 and CDR2 are DFQATT and SNEGSKA (reference sequence). The length of the CDR3 is 14 residues. The CDR3 DNA reads as TGCAGTGCTAGAAAAAGGACTAGCTGGGATACGCAGTATTTT. It is translated as CSARKRTSWDTQYF.

CDR3 region: CSASAPEETQYF. The CDR3 DNA reads as TGCAGTGCTTCGGCCCCGGAAGAGACCCAGTACTTC. The chain has TRBV20-1 and TRBJ2-5; D not certain. This CDR3 comprises 12 residues. In germline, CDR1 is DFQATT, CDR2 SNEGSKA (reference sequence). V lost 5 bases and J lost 3, with 10 bases in between.

This clonotype was detected a few times. The V call is TRBV28, the J call TRBJ1-2; no clear D gene. CDR1 is MDHEN and CDR2 is SYDVKM in the germline V gene. The CDR3 loop spans 12 amino acids. Trimming stripped 3 bases from V and 6 bases from J, with 8 bases between. The CDR3 sequence is CASSFGLDGYTF. CDR3 nucleotide sequence: TGTGCCAGCAGTTTCGGCTTAGATGGCTACACCTTC.

The chain joins TRBV12-3 or TRBV12-4 to TRBJ1-2, with 7 bases matching TRBD1. V lost 6 bases and J lost 7; bases outside the gene matches: 2. This CDR3 contains 11 residues. CDR3 loop: CASSTGVGYTF. As DNA, the CDR3 is TGTGCCAGCAGCACAGGGGTTGGCTACACCTTC.

This clonotype was observed a handful of times. The V call is TRBV7-2, the J call TRBJ2-3; 9 nucleotides line up with TRBD2. The CDR3 totals 17 residues. V shed 5 bases, J shed 1 base, and the junction held 10 bases outside the gene matches. Germline V gives CDR1 SGHTA, CDR2 FQGNSA. The CDR3 DNA reads as TGTGCCAGCAGCCCCCAAGTAGCGGGAGTAGGCACAGATACGCAGTATTTT. Protein: CASSPQVAGVGTDTQYF.

This chain connects TRBV24-1 to TRBJ1-5; the D is unclear. The CDR3 consists of 14 residues. V lost 9 bases, J lost 1 base, and 12 bases lay in between. CDR1 is KGHDR, CDR2 SFDVKD, per germline. This CDR3 reads CATSAGSSNQPQHF. CDR3 sequence (DNA): TGTGCCACCTCCGCGGGGTCAAGCAATCAGCCCCAGCATTTT.